This T cell receptor (beta chain) was recovered during a study of response to subunit inactivated influenza vaccine. TCRdb used MiXCR to reprocess the RT-PCR reads, holding one entry per CDR3 protein. The sample comprises under 200,000 distinct CDR3 sequences, 10% to 15% of which are singletons, and 25% to 30% rests with the top ten. This clonotype was counted ten times or more. Germline CDR1 reads DFQATT; CDR2 reads SNEGSKA (reference sequence). The length of the CDR3 is 13 residues. Trimming removed 6 bases at V and 2 bases at J, with 13 bases between. These sequences were also reported in another study, on T cells expressing NK-cell markers. As that study records: Making the TCR beta cDNA relied on 5'RACE template switching with UMIs. The dominant NKG2C+ clonotypes represented about 1.0-7.0% of CD8+ T cells in several donors.

The specimen was CD8+ T cells sorted from PBMCs, collected 11 to 12 days after vaccination. The sequence was obtained from a man aged 45-65 years who received an inactivated influenza vaccine. The chain recombines TRBV20-1 with TRBJ1-1; D is uncertain. The CDR3, as DNA: TGCAGTGCGAGGTTTGGTTTTAACACTGAAGCTTTCTTT. Amino acids: CSARFGFNTEAFF.